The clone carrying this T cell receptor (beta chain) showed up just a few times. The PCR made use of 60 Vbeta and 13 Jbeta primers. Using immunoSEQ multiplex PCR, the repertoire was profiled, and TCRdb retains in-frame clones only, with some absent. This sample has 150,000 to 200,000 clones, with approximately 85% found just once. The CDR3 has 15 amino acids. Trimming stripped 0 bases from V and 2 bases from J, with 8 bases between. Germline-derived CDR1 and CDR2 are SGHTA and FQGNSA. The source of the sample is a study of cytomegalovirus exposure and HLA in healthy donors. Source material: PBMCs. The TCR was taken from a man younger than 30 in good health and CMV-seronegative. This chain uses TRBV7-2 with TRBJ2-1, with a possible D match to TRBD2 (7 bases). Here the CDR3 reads CASSLAGGAYNEQFF. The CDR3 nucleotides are TGTGCCAGCAGCTTAGCAGGGGGGGCCTACAATGAGCAGTTCTTC.